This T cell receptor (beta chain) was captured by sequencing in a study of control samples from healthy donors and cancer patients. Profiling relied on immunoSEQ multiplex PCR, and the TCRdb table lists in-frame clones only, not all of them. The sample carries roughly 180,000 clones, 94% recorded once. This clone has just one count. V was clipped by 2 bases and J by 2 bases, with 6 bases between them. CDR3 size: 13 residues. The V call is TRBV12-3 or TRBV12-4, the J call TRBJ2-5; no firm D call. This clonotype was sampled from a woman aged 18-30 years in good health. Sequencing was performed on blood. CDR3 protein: CASSLRSQETQYF. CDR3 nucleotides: TGTGCCAGCAGTTTAAGATCGCAAGAGACCCAGTACTTC.